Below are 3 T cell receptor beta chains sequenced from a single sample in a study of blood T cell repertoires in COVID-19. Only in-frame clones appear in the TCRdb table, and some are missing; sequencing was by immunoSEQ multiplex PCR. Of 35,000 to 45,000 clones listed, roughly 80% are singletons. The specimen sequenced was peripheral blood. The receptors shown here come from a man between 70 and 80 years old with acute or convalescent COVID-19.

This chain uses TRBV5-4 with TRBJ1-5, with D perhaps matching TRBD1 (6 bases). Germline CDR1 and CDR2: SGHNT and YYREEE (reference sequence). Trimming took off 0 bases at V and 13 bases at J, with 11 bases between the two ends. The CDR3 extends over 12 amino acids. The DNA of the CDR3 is TGTGCCAGCAGCTTGGAGGCAGGGGTACAGCATTTT. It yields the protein CASSLEAGVQHF.

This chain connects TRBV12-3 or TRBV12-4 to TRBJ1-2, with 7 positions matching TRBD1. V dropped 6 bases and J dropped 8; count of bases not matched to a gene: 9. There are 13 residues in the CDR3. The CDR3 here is CASRIQGVGGYTF. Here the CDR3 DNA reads TGTGCCAGCAGAATCCAGGGGGTTGGGGGCTACACCTTC.

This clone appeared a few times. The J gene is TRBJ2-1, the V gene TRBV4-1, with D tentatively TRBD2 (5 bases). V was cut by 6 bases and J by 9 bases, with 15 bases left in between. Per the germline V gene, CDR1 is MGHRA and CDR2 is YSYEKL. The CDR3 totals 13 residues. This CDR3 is CASRLEAMGEQFF. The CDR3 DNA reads TGCGCCAGCAGACTAGAAGCGATGGGTGAGCAGTTCTTC.